This T cell receptor beta chain was found in a study of blood T cell repertoires in COVID-19. Germline V gene data show CDR1 as SGHVS and CDR2 as FNYEAQ. The CDR3 loop spans 17 amino acids. Unmatched junction bases numbered 10, after V lost 4 bases and J lost 6 bases. Libraries were prepared by immunoSEQ multiplex PCR; TCRdb keeps only in-frame clonotypes and omits some of them. The sample comprises 150,000 to 200,000 clones, roughly nine tenths of which are singletons, and roughly 11% rests with the top ten. The TCR originated in a woman aged 55-70 years with COVID-19, enrolled during active disease. Sequenced sample: peripheral blood. The chain uses TRBV7-6 and TRBJ2-1; 12 bases map to TRBD2. This CDR3 reads CASSSELAGGPGNEQFF. CDR3 nucleotides: TGTGCCAGCAGCTCAGAGCTAGCGGGAGGGCCGGGCAATGAGCAGTTCTTC.